This TCR beta chain was obtained from a study of T cell changes during pregnancy in multiple sclerosis. Using immunoSEQ multiplex PCR, the repertoire was profiled, and TCRdb retains in-frame clones only, with some absent. There are some 60,000 clones in the sample; 89% occur only once, and 1.8% lies in the top ten. This TCR was sampled from a female donor with multiple sclerosis, enrolled in a pregnancy study. This specimen consisted of peripheral blood, obtained after pregnancy.

CDR3 residues: CASAPRLAGVETQYF. The CDR3 DNA reads TGTGCCAGTGCCCCTAGACTAGCGGGGGTAGAGACCCAGTACTTC. This rearrangement joins TRBV19 to TRBJ2-5; 12 positions match TRBD2. Losses at the gene ends were 8 bases for V and 4 bases for J; bases not matched to a gene: 8. The CDR3 is 15 residues long. Germline CDR1 is LNHDA and CDR2 is SQIVND (reference sequence). Based on the CDR3 plus reference TRBV19 and TRBJ2-5, the full variable domain is DGGITQSPKYLFRKEGQNVTLSCEQNLNHDAMYWYRQDPGQGLRLIYYSQIVNDFQKGDIAEGYSVSREKKESFPLTVTSAQKNPTAFYLCASAPRLAGVETQYFGPGTRLLVL.